Each of the 9 T cell receptor beta chains below was sequenced from the same sample in a study of CD8 T cells in ankylosing spondylitis. What these receptors recognize is not known. TCRdb reprocessed the 5' RACE reads with MiXCR, giving one entry per CDR3 protein. The repertoire holds about 540,000 distinct CDR3 sequences, roughly 13% seen once, with nearly 7% in the top ten. Study observations and caveats: Seven or eight highly homologous variants formed a TCR beta motif that appeared characteristic of ankylosing spondylitis blood.

The material sequenced was blood, either unsorted or a sorted T cell fraction (not recorded which). Receptor source: a male donor with ankylosing spondylitis.

In its sample, this clonotype was seen many times. This chain connects TRBV5-6 to TRBJ2-2; TRBD1 matches at 7 bases. This CDR3 comprises 13 residues. J lost 4 bases, V lost 4 bases, and 1 base had no gene match. Germline assignment: CDR1 SGHDT and CDR2 YYEEEE. The CDR3 is CASSAGGTGELFF. The CDR3 coding sequence is TGTGCCAGCAGCGCAGGGGGCACCGGGGAGCTGTTTTTT. Supplemented by reference TRBV5-6 and TRBJ2-2, the full variable domain reads DAGVTQSPTHLIKTRGQQVTLRCSPKSGHDTVSWYQQALGQGPQFIFQYYEEEERQRGNFPDRFSGHQFPNYSSELNVNALLLGDSALYLCASSAGGTGELFFGEGSRLTVL.

This clonotype was found a few times. J is TRBJ1-2 and V is TRBV2; 9 bases map to TRBD1. The CDR3 extends over 14 amino acids. V was clipped by 1 base and J by 6 bases; unmatched bases: 3. Looked up from germline, CDR1 is SNHLY and CDR2 is FYNNEI. CDR3 sequence: CASSEVDRGDGYTF. As DNA, the CDR3 is TGTGCCAGCAGTGAAGTGGACAGGGGAGATGGCTACACCTTC.

This clonotype occurred a few times. The V call is TRBV7-6, the J call TRBJ2-3; TRBD2 agrees at 7 bases. In germline, CDR1 is SGHVS, CDR2 FNYEAQ. The V segment lost 1 base and the J segment 2 bases; nucleotides outside the gene matches: 12. The CDR3 consists of 18 residues. CDR3 DNA: TGTGCCAGCAGCTTAGTATCCCGGGGGGAGCTGATCACAGATACGCAGTATTTT. This encodes CASSLVSRGELITDTQYF.

In this sample, this clonotype turned up a few times. The CDR3, as DNA: TGCAGTGCTAGAGCGCGGGGTTATAGCAATCAGCCCCAGCATTTT. Amino acid sequence: CSARARGYSNQPQHF. This chain connects TRBV20-1 to TRBJ1-5; D is undetermined. Trimming took 1 base from V and 0 from J, leaving 10 bases between them. This CDR3 spans 15 amino acids. The germline V gene has CDR1 DFQATT and CDR2 SNEGSKA (reference sequence).

This rearrangement joins TRBV25-1 to TRBJ1-2; the D gene is possibly TRBD1 (6 bases). Germline V gives CDR1 MGHDK, CDR2 SYGVNS. The V gene lost 0 bases and the J gene lost 5 bases, with 13 bases spanning the gap. The CDR3 is 15 amino acids. The CDR3 is CASSEYLGAGYGYTF. The CDR3 nucleotides are TGTGCCAGCAGTGAATATCTGGGGGCGGGTTATGGCTACACCTTC.

This clonotype was seen repeatedly, ten times or more. The genes are TRBV12-3 or TRBV12-4 and TRBJ2-2; 8 bases are shared with TRBD1. With 10 bases clipped from V and 3 bases from J, the junction kept 10 bases outside the gene matches. This CDR3 contains 15 residues. CDR3 coding DNA: TGTGCCACTCGGGGCGGGACAGGCTACACCGGGGAGCTGTTTTTT. This gives the protein CATRGGTGYTGELFF.

This rearrangement joins TRBV5-1 to TRBJ1-4, with D maybe TRBD1 (6 bases). CDR3 length: 15 residues. CDR1 is SGHRS and CDR2 is YFSETQ in the germline V gene. Trimming took off 0 bases at V and 8 bases at J, with 14 bases between the two ends. Here the CDR3 DNA reads TGCGCCAGCAGCTTGGGGACAGCCAAAGACGAAAAACTGTTTTTT. This sequence encodes CASSLGTAKDEKLFF.

The genes are TRBV11-1 and TRBJ2-2, with D perhaps matching TRBD2 (6 bases). V shed 6 bases and J shed 5 bases, with 10 bases lying between them. Germline CDR1 reads SGHAT; CDR2 reads FQDESV (reference sequence). The CDR3 sequence is 13 residues long. For the CDR3, the DNA is TGTGCCAGCAGGGCGGGGCAAACCGGGGAGCTGTTTTTT. Translated: CASRAGQTGELFF.

This clonotype was seen a few times. V and J are TRBV20-1 and TRBJ2-1; 13 bases line up with TRBD2. Trimming took 5 bases from V and 10 from J; bases not matched to a gene: 11. CDR3 length: 15 residues. The V gene's germline CDR1 is DFQATT and CDR2 SNEGSKA (reference sequence). The CDR3 loop reads CSAQPGLAGVVEQFF. The CDR3 DNA is TGCAGTGCTCAGCCAGGACTAGCGGGAGTGGTCGAGCAGTTCTTC.